The 9 T cell receptor beta chains given below trace back to one sample, sequenced in a study of blood T cells in healthy people across ages. A second PCR of about 7 to 12 cycles used a sample-barcoded 5' primer and a J-beta primer mix. TCRdb analysed the 5' RACE reads with MiXCR anew, one entry per CDR3 protein. Altogether around 790,000 distinct CDR3 sequences are present, roughly 44% being singletons, with the ten largest covering about 19%. The sequencing input was blood. The receptors originated from a man in his 60s in good health.

V usage is TRBV7-2 and J usage is TRBJ1-4, with 8 bases aligning to TRBD1. V was pared by 4 bases and J by 6 bases, with 7 bases of the junction left unmatched. This CDR3 has 15 amino acids. The germline V gene encodes CDR1 SGHTA and CDR2 FQGNSA. In DNA, the CDR3 is TGTGCCAGCAGCTCAGACAGGGGTGCGGATGAAAAACTGTTTTTT. Translated, it gives CASSSDRGADEKLFF.

The rearrangement links TRBV9 to TRBJ2-3, with D unresolved. The CDR3 is 16 residues long. V shed 0 bases and J shed 0 bases, with 11 bases lying between them. Germline-derived CDR1 and CDR2 are SGDLS and YYNGEE. CDR3 DNA sequence: TGTGCCAGCAGCGTAGGGGCGTATACTAGCACAGATACGCAGTATTTT. Amino acid sequence: CASSVGAYTSTDTQYF.

This sequence joins TRBV5-1 and TRBJ2-5, with D perhaps matching TRBD1 or TRBD2 (5 bases each). CDR1 is SGHRS and CDR2 is YFSETQ in the germline V gene. This CDR3 region has 15 residues. V lost 0 bases and J lost 11, with 20 bases in between. The DNA for the CDR3 is TGCGCCAGCAGCTTGGGGTCGATGGGGGAGAGGCGGCAGTACTTC. Encoded protein: CASSLGSMGERRQYF.

The V call is TRBV7-2, the J call TRBJ2-7; D might be TRBD1 or TRBD2, each matching 6 bases. The CDR3 totals 14 residues. The germline V gene has CDR1 SGHTA and CDR2 FQGNSA. The V end lost 3 bases, the J end lost 5 bases, and 14 bases lay between the germline ends. Written as DNA, the CDR3 is TGTGCCAGCAGCTTCCTTGAGGGGGGCGACGAGCAGTACTTC. Residues: CASSFLEGGDEQYF.

The chain is built from TRBV7-2 and TRBJ2-7, with 9 bases that match TRBD1. This CDR3 contains 15 residues. Germline V lookup: CDR1 SGHTA, CDR2 FQGNSA. With V trimmed by 2 bases and J by 6 bases, 8 bases remained unmatched. CDR3 DNA sequence: TGTGCCAGCAGCTTAATGGGACAGGGAGTAGGCGAGCAGTACTTC. It translates to CASSLMGQGVGEQYF.

This clonotype occurred a few times. The chain employs TRBV7-2 and TRBJ2-7; D not resolved. V shed 5 bases and J shed 3 bases, with 11 bases lying between them. Germline V lookup: CDR1 SGHTA, CDR2 FQGNSA. CDR3 length equals 13 residues. The DNA for the CDR3 is TGTGCCAGCAGCGTAACCCCTGTCTACGAGCAGTACTTC. Amino acid sequence: CASSVTPVYEQYF.

There are a few counts of this clonotype. V usage is TRBV7-9 and J usage is TRBJ2-5; the D is unclear. CDR3 size: 13 residues. With 2 bases removed from V and 4 bases from J, the gap between germline ends came to 8 bases. CDR1 and CDR2 (germline): SEHNR, FQNEAQ (reference sequence). The CDR3 nucleotides are TGTGCCAGCAGCTTAAAAATTGGAGAGACCCAGTACTTC. Protein product: CASSLKIGETQYF. Combining the CDR3 with reference TRBV7-9 and TRBJ2-5 gives the whole variable domain DTGVSQNPRHKITKRGQNVTFRCDPISEHNRLYWYRQTLGQGPEFLTYFQNEAQLEKSRLLSDRFSAERPKGSFSTLEIQRTEQGDSAMYLCASSLKIGETQYFGPGTRLLVL.

This clonotype appeared a few times. The rearrangement joins TRBV4-3 to TRBJ1-4; 8 nucleotides match TRBD1. Trimming removed 1 base from V and 11 bases from J; junction bases left unmatched: 12. The germline gives CDR1 LGHNA, CDR2 YSLEER. The CDR3 has 16 residues. The CDR3 spells CASSQAAQGASMKLFF. CDR3 in DNA: TGCGCCAGCAGCCAAGCTGCGCAGGGGGCGAGTATGAAACTGTTTTTT.

In this sample, this clonotype turned up a few times. The gene calls are TRBV7-2 and TRBJ2-1; D gene uncertain. V was cut by 7 bases and J by 5 bases, with 6 bases left in between. Germline CDR1 SGHTA, CDR2 FQGNSA. The CDR3 is made up of 11 amino acids. The CDR3: CASTYHNEQFF. The DNA for the CDR3 is TGTGCCAGCACCTATCACAATGAGCAGTTCTTC.